Reported below is one TCR beta chain. Its specificity is not known. Sequence at one end of the junction differs from germline and may be a read error. This CDR3 comprises 13 residues. The germline gives CDR1 DFQATT, CDR2 SNEGSKA (reference sequence). This sample stems from a study of early T cells in non-severe SARS-CoV-2 infection. The wider study: Chains were unpaired, as sequencing was done on bulk RNA from unsorted whole blood.

In the library, individual cDNA molecules carried attached unique molecular identifiers. TCRdb called the 5' RACE reads again in MiXCR, with one record for every CDR3 protein. The data hold roughly 70,000 distinct CDR3 sequences, with 18% observed a single time. Study outcomes and limitations: Lookups in VDJdb leaned toward anti-spike CD8 responses and missed private and CD4 specificities.

The input for sequencing was whole blood, taken at baseline. This chain links TRBV20-1 with TRBJ2-4, with 7 bases identical to TRBD1. This TCR came from an adult who was a healthcare worker with PCR-confirmed SARS-CoV-2 infection or an uninfected control (not recorded which). This chain's CDR3 is CSATGTAENIQYF. Here the CDR3 DNA reads TGCAGTGCGACCGGGACAGCCGAAAACATTCAGTACTTC.